These 4 T cell receptor beta chains share one sample of origin, sequenced in a study of somatic mutations in cytotoxic T cells in rheumatoid arthritis. Measured with immunoSEQ multiplex PCR; TCRdb has only the in-frame clones, and not every one. The table lists approximately 20,000 clones, about 85% of them singletons, with approximately 9.9% in the top ten. The specimen sequenced was CD8+ T cells sorted from blood. These TCRs come from a young man with rheumatoid arthritis.

This clone has only a few counts. The V call is TRBV29-1, the J call TRBJ2-3; perhaps TRBD2 as D (5 bases). Trimming stripped 7 bases from V and 3 bases from J, with 11 bases between. This CDR3 has 12 amino acids. CDR1 is SQVTM, CDR2 ANQGSEA, per germline. CDR3 DNA sequence: TGCAGCGCGAGGACTCAGACAGATACGCAGTATTTT. As protein: CSARTQTDTQYF.

The chain links TRBV4-1 to TRBJ1-1; TRBD1 matches at 7 bases. V lost 1 base, J lost 0 bases, and 2 bases stayed unmatched. CDR1 and CDR2 (germline): MGHRA, YSYEKL. The CDR3 totals 15 residues. CDR3 sequence (DNA): TGCGCCAGCAGCCAAGGTGACAGGGTGAACACTGAAGCTTTCTTT. It is translated as CASSQGDRVNTEAFF.

The genes are TRBV4-1 and TRBJ2-3, with D possibly matching TRBD2 (6 bases). CDR1 and CDR2 from the germline V gene are MGHRA and YSYEKL. Trimming took off 0 bases at V and 6 bases at J, with 10 bases between the two ends. The CDR3 length is 14 residues. CDR3 amino acids: CASSQDKGRDTQYF. The DNA for the CDR3 is TGCGCCAGCAGCCAAGATAAAGGGAGGGATACGCAGTATTTT.

V usage is TRBV6-5 and J usage is TRBJ1-1, with a possible D match to TRBD1 (5 bases). Germline CDR1 reads MNHEY; CDR2 reads SVGAGI. This CDR3 is built from 14 residues. The V and J ends lost 2 bases and 6 bases respectively, with 13 bases between them. CDR3 DNA sequence: TGTGCCAGCAGTTACGGGACGGGGACCCCTGAAGCTTTCTTT. Residues: CASSYGTGTPEAFF.